This T cell receptor beta chain was recovered during a study of T-cell memory formation after mild COVID-19. As for the study in general: For the most part, TCR clusters were specific to one donor.

5'RACE with constant-segment primers yielded barcoded, UMI-tagged TCR alpha and TCR beta cDNA libraries. From the 5' RACE reads, TCRdb called clonotypes with MiXCR, one entry per CDR3 protein. The table records more than 150,000 distinct CDR3 sequences, under 20% of them present only once. V was clipped by 2 bases and J by 6 bases, with 7 bases between them. Germline loops: CDR1 DFQATT, CDR2 SNEGSKA (reference sequence). The CDR3 is 12 residues long. Sequenced: PBMCs or a T cell subset sorted from them (not recorded which). The chain joins TRBV20-1 to TRBJ2-2; D is unclear. This clonotype was sampled from a man aged 18 to 30 who had mild COVID-19 (a few samples of this study predate the infection). Cell type and time point are not known. The CDR3 loop reads CSARPVAGELFF. CDR3 nucleotide sequence: TGCAGTGCTAGACCGGTCGCCGGGGAGCTGTTTTTT.